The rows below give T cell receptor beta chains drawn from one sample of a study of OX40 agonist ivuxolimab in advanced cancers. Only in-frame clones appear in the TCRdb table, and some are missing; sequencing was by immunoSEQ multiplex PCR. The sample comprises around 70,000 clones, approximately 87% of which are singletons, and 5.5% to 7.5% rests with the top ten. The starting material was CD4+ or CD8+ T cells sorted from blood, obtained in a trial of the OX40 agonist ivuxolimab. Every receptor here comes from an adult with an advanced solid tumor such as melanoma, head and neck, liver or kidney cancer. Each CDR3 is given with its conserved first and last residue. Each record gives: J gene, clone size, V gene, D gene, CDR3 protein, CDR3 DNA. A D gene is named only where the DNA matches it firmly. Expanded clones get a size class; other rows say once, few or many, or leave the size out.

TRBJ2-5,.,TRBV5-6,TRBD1,CASSKKTGTVRETQYF,TGTGCCAGCAGCAAAAAAACGGGGACAGTCCGTGAGACCCAGTACTTC
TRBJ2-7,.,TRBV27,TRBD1,CASSDRIGQGVDEQYF,TGTGCCAGCAGTGACCGTATCGGACAGGGGGTCGACGAGCAGTACTTC
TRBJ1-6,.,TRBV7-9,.,CASSSGETASSYNSPLHF,TGTGCCAGCAGCTCAGGGGAGACGGCAAGCTCCTATAATTCACCCCTCCACTTT
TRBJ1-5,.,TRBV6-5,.,CASSYSGDQGQPQHF,TGTGCCAGCAGTTACTCAGGGGACCAGGGTCAGCCCCAGCATTTT
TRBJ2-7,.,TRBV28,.,CASSLGGTRTYEQYF,TGTGCCAGCAGTTTAGGTGGGACCCGAACCTACGAGCAGTACTTC
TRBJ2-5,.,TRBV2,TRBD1,CASRQGQETQYF,TGTGCCAGCAGACAGGGGCAAGAGACCCAGTACTTC
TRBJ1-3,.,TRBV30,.,CAWSVTGRNTIYF,TGTGCCTGGAGTGTTACAGGGAGAAACACCATATATTTT
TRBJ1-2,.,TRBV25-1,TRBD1,CASSESQGDGYGYTF,TGTGCCAGCAGTGAGTCACAGGGGGACGGCTATGGCTACACCTTC
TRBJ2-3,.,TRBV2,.,CASSDPTDTQYF,TGTGCCAGCAGTGACCCCACAGATACGCAGTATTTT
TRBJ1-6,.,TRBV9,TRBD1,CASSVRGTDNSPLHF,TGTGCCAGCAGCGTAAGGGGGACAGATAATTCACCCCTCCACTTT
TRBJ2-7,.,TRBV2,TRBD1,CASRERDRWGASYEQYF,TGTGCCAGCAGGGAGAGGGACAGGTGGGGGGCCTCCTACGAGCAGTACTTC
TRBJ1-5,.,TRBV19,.,CASSNPRFGTGDNQPQHF,TGTGCCAGTAGTAACCCCAGATTCGGGACCGGGGATAATCAGCCCCAGCATTTT
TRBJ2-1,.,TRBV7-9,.,CASSFRPPRWDNEQFF,TGTGCCAGCAGCTTCCGGCCACCTCGTTGGGACAATGAGCAGTTCTTC
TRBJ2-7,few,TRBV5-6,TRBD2,CASSPWEGTSVYEQYF,TGTGCCAGCAGCCCGTGGGAAGGGACTAGCGTCTACGAGCAGTACTTC
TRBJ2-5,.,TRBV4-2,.,CASSQDAQGRKTQYF,TGTGCCAGCAGCCAAGATGCCCAGGGTCGAAAGACCCAGTACTTC
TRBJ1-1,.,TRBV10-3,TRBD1,CAIRLGQGGTEAFF,TGTGCCATCAGGTTAGGACAGGGAGGCACTGAAGCTTTCTTT
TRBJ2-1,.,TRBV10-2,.,CASKDLYNEQFF,TGCGCCAGCAAGGACCTCTACAATGAGCAGTTCTTC
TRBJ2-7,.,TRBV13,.,CASSLASYEQYF,TGTGCCAGCAGCTTGGCTTCCTACGAGCAGTACTTC
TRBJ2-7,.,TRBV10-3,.,CAISESWGEQYF,TGTGCCATCAGTGAGTCATGGGGCGAGCAGTACTTC
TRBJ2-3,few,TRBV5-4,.,CASSPPGGSTDTQYF,TGTGCCAGCAGCCCCCCTGGAGGCAGCACAGATACGCAGTATTTT
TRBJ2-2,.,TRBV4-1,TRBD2,CASSQEFGSGRRGELFF,TGCGCCAGCAGCCAAGAGTTCGGTAGCGGGAGGCGCGGGGAGCTGTTTTTT
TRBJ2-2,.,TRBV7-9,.,CASSLGSWTGELFF,TGTGCCAGCAGCTTAGGGTCCTGGACCGGGGAGCTGTTTTTT